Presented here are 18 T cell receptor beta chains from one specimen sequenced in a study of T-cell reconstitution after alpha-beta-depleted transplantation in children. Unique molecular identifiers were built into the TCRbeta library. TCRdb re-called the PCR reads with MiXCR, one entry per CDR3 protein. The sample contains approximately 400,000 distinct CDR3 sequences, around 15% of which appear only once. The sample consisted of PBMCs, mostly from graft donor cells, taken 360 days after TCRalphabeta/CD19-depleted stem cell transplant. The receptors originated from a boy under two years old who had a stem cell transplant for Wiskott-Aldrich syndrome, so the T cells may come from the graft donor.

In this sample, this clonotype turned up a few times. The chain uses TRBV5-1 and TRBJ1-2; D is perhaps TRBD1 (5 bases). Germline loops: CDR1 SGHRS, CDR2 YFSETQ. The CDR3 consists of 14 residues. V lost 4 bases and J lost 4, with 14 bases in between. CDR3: CASSIGRVRYGYTF. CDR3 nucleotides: TGCGCCAGCAGCATTGGCAGGGTACGCTATGGCTACACCTTC.

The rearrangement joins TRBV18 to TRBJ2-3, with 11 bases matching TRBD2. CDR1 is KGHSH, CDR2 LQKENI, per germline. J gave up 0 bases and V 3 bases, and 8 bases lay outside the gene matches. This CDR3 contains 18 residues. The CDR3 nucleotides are TGTGCCAGCTCACCTAGCGGGAGGGCTTTTCATAGCACAGATACGCAGTATTTT. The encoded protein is CASSPSGRAFHSTDTQYF.

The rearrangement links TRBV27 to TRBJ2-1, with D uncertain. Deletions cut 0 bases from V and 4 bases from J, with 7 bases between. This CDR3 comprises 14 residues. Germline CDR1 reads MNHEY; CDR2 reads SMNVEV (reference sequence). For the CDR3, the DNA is TGTGCCAGCAGTTTATCGATAAGGTACAATGAGCAGTTCTTC. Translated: CASSLSIRYNEQFF.

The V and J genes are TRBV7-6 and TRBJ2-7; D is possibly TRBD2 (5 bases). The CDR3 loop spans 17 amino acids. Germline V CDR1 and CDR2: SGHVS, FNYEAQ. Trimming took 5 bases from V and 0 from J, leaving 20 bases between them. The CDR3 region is CASSPGSLAYLSYEQYF. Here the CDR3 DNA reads TGTGCCAGCAGCCCCGGTTCCTTAGCGTACCTCTCCTACGAGCAGTACTTC.

The CDR3 protein is CATSDLRGSQETQYF. In nucleotides, the CDR3 is TGTGCCACCAGTGATTTGCGAGGGAGTCAAGAGACCCAGTACTTC. The chain joins TRBV24-1 to TRBJ2-5; the D gene is possibly TRBD2 (5 bases). The CDR3 is 15 residues long. The germline V gene has CDR1 KGHDR and CDR2 SFDVKD. The V end lost 0 bases, the J end lost 2 bases, and 9 bases lay between the germline ends.

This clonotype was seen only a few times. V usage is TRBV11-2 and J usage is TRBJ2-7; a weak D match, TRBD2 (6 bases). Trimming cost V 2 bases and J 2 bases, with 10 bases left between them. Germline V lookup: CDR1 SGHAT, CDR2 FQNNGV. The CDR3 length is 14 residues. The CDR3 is CASSLLASTYEQYF. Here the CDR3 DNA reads TGTGCCAGCAGCTTACTAGCGTCTACCTACGAGCAGTACTTC.

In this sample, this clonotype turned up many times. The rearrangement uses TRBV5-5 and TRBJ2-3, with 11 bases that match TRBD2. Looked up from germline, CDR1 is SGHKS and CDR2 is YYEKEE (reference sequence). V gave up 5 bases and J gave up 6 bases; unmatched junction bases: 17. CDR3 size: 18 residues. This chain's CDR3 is CASRIYLSGGASRDTQYF. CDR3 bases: TGTGCCAGCAGGATCTACCTTAGCGGGGGGGCCTCTAGGGATACGCAGTATTTT.

CDR3 protein: CASSLGKEPQHF. CDR3 coding DNA: TGTGCCAGCAGCTTGGGAAAGGAGCCCCAGCATTTT. V usage is TRBV5-6 and J usage is TRBJ1-5; D gene ambiguous. The germline V gene has CDR1 SGHDT and CDR2 YYEEEE. This CDR3 has 12 residues. The V and J ends lost 0 bases and 8 bases respectively, with 6 bases between them.

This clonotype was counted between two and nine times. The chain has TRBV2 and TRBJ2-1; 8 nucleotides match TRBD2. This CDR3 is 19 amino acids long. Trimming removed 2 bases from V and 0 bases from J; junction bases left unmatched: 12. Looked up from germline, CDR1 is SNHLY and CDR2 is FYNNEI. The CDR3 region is CASSETGTSLRSSYNEQFF. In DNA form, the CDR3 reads TGTGCCAGCAGTGAAACCGGGACTAGTTTACGGAGCTCCTACAATGAGCAGTTCTTC.

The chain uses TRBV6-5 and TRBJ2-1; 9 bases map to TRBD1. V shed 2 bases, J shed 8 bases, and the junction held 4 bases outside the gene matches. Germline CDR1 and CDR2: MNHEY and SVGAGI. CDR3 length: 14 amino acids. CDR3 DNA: TGTGCCAGCAGTTACCCCGGGACAGGGCATGAGCAGTTCTTC. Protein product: CASSYPGTGHEQFF.

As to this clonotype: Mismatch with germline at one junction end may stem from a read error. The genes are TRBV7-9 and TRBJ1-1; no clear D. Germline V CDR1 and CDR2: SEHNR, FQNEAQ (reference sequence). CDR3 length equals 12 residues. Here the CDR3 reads CASSLGNTEVFF. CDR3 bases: TGTGCCAGCAGCTTGGGGAACACTGAAGTTTTCTTT.

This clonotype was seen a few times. This chain's CDR3 is CSARVGTGGNEKLFF. The CDR3 DNA sequence: TGCAGTGCTAGGGTAGGGACGGGAGGAAATGAAAAACTGTTTTTT. V usage is TRBV20-1 and J usage is TRBJ1-4, with a possible D match to TRBD1 (5 bases). Trimming shortened V by 3 bases and J by 5 bases, and 16 bases separated the two germline ends. The CDR3 has 15 residues. The germline V gene encodes CDR1 DFQATT and CDR2 SNEGSKA (reference sequence).

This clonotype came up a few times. In DNA, the CDR3 is TGTGCCAGTGCGCTGGGAGGGGCGGGATACAATGAGCAGTTCTTC. Its translation: CASALGGAGYNEQFF. The chain links TRBV28 to TRBJ2-1; TRBD2 aligns across 7 bases. The CDR3 has 15 amino acids. Germline loops: CDR1 MDHEN, CDR2 SYDVKM. The junction had 12 bases not matched to a gene; V was cut back by 9 bases and J by 4 bases.

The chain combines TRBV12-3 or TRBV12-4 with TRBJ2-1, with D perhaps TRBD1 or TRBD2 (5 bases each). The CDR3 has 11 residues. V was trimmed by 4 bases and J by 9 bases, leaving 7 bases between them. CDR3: CASSWGSEQFF. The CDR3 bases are TGTGCCAGCAGTTGGGGGAGTGAGCAGTTCTTC.

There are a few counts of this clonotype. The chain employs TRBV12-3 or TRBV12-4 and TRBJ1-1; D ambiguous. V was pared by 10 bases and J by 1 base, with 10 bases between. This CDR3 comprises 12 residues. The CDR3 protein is CATTPGNTEAFF. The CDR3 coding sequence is TGTGCCACCACTCCGGGGAACACTGAAGCTTTCTTT.

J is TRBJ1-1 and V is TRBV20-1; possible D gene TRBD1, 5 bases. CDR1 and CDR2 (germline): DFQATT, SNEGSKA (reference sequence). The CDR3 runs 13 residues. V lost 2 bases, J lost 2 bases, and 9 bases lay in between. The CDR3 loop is CSARQGGNTEAFF. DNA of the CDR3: TGCAGTGCTAGACAGGGAGGTAACACTGAAGCTTTCTTT.

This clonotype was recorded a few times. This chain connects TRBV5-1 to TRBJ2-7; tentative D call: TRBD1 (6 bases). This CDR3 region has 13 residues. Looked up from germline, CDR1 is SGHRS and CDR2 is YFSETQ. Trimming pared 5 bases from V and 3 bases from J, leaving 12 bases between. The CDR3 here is CASRRQANYEQYF. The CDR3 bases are TGCGCCAGCAGAAGACAGGCGAACTACGAGCAGTACTTC.

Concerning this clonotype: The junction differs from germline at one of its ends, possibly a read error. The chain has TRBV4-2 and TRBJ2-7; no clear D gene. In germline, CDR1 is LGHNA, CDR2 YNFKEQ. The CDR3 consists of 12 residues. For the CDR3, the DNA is TGTGCCATCAGCCCCGTGTACTACGAGCAGTACTTC. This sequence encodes CAISPVYYEQYF.